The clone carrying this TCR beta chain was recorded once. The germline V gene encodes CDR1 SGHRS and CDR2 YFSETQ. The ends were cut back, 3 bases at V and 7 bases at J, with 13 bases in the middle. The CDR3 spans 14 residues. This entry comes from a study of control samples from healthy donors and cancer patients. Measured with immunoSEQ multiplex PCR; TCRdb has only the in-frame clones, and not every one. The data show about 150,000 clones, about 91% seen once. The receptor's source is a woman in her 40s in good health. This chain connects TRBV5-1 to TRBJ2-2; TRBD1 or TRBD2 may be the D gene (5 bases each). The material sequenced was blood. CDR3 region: CASSSDGGGGELFF. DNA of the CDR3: TGCGCCAGCAGCTCCGATGGGGGTGGCGGGGAGCTGTTTTTT.